A single sample gave rise to the 2 T cell receptor beta chains below, sequenced in a study of multiple sclerosis patients with progressive multifocal leukoencephalopathy. The time point was: before natalizumab initiation. Assay used: immunoSEQ multiplex PCR; TCRdb lists only in-frame clones, some missing. The sample contains 25,000 to 30,000 clones, approximately 90% of which appear only once. The specimen sequenced was PBMCs. The receptors were sampled from a human donor with multiple sclerosis.

The chain has TRBV25-1 and TRBJ1-1; TRBD1 matches 9 bases. In germline, CDR1 is MGHDK, CDR2 SYGVNS. The CDR3 spans 12 residues. Losses at the gene ends were 4 bases for V and 11 bases for J; bases not matched to a gene: 5. The CDR3 DNA reads as TGTGCCAGCAGTGTCGGGACAGGGTCGGCTTTCTTT. This sequence encodes CASSVGTGSAFF.

CDR3 region: CASSFSGQGAIEQYF. The CDR3 nucleotides read TGTGCCAGCAGCTTCTCGGGACAGGGGGCGATCGAGCAGTACTTC. V and J are TRBV16 and TRBJ2-7; 12 bases are a match to TRBD1. CDR3 length: 15 residues. Germline-derived CDR1 and CDR2 are KGHSY and FQNENV. With V trimmed by 5 bases and J by 6 bases, 8 bases remained unmatched.